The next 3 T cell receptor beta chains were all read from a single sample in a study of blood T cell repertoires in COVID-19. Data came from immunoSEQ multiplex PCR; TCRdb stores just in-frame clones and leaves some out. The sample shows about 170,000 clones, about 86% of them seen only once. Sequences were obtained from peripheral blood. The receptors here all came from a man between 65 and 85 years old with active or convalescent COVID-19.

CDR3 protein: CASSQDPSGEQYF. As DNA, the CDR3 is TGCGCCAGCAGCCAAGATCCTTCGGGCGAGCAGTACTTC. The chain combines TRBV4-3 with TRBJ2-7; the D is unclear. Trimming removed 0 bases from V and 6 bases from J, with 9 bases in between. Germline CDR1 reads LGHNA; CDR2 reads YSLEER. The CDR3 totals 13 residues.

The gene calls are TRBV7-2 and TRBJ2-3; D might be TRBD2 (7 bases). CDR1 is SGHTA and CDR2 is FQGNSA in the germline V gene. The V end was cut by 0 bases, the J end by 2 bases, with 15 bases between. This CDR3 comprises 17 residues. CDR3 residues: CASSLAAGAYNTDTQYF. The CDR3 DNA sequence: TGTGCCAGCAGCTTAGCGGCGGGGGCGTATAACACAGATACGCAGTATTTT.

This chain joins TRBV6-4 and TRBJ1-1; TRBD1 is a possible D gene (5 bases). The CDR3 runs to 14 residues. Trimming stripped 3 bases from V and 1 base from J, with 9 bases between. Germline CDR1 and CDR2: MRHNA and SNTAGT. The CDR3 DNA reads TGTGCCAGCAGTGAAAGGGGCGGGAACACTGAAGCTTTCTTT. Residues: CASSERGGNTEAFF.